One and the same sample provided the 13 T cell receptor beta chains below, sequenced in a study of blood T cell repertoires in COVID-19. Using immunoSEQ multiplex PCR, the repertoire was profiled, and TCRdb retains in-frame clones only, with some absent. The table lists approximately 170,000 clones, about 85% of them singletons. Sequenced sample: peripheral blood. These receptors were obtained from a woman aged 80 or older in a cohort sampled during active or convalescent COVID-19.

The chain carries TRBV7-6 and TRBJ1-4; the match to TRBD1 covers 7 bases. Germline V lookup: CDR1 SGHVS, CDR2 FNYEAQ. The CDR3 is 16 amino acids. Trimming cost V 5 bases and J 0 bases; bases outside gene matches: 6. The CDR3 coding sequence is TGTGCCAGCAGCGGGGGGACAGACCCAACTAATGAAAAACTGTTTTTT. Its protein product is CASSGGTDPTNEKLFF.

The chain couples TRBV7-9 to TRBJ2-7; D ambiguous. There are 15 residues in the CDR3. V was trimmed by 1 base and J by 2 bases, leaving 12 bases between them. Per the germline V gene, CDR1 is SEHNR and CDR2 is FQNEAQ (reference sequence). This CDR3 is CASSLGAVITYEQYF. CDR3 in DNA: TGTGCCAGCAGCTTAGGCGCGGTTATTACCTACGAGCAGTACTTC.

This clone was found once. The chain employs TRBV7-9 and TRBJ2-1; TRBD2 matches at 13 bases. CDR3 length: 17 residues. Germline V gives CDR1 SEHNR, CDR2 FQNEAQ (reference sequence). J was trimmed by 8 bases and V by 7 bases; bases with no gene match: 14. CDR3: CASNTRLAGGLYDEQFF. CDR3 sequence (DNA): TGTGCCAGCAACACCAGACTAGCGGGAGGCCTATACGATGAGCAGTTCTTC.

The CDR3 coding sequence is TGCGCCAGCAGGGACCTAGCGGGAGGGCCTAACGGGGAGCTGTTTTTT. Protein product: CASRDLAGGPNGELFF. The V and J genes are TRBV5-1 and TRBJ2-2; 12 nucleotides match TRBD2. Germline loops: CDR1 SGHRS, CDR2 YFSETQ. This CDR3 spans 16 amino acids. J was trimmed by 7 bases and V by 5 bases; bases with no gene match: 9.

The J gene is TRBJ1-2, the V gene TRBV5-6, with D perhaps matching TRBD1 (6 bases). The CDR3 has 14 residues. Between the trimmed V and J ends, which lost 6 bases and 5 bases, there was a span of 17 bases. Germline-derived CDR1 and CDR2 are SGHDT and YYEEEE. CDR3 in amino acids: CASNFRTASYGYTF. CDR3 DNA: TGTGCCAGCAACTTTCGGACAGCATCGTATGGCTACACCTTC.

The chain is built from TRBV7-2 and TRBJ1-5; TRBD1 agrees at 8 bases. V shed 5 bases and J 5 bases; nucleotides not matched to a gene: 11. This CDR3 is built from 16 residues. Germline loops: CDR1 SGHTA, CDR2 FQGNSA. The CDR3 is CASSQNRQGLDQPQHF. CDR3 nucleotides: TGTGCCAGCAGCCAGAATCGACAGGGGTTGGATCAGCCCCAGCATTTT.

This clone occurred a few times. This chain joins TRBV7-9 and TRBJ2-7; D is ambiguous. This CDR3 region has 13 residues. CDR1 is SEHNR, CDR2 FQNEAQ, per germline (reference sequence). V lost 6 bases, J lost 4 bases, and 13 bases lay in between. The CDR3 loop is CASSSLGFYEQYF. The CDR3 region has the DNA TGTGCCAGCAGTTCGCTCGGGTTTTACGAGCAGTACTTC.

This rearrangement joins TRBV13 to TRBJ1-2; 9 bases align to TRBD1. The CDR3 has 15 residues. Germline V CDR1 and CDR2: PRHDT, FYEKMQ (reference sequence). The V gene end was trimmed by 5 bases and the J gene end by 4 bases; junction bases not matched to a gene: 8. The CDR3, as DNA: TGTGCCAGCAGCCCCCGGACAGGGGAGGTCTATGGCTACACCTTC. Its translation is CASSPRTGEVYGYTF.

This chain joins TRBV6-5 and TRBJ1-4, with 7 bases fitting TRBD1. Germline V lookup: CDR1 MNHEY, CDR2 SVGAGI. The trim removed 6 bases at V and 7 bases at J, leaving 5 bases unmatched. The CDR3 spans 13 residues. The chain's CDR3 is CASSLDRAEKLFF. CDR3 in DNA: TGTGCCAGCAGCCTCGACAGGGCTGAAAAACTGTTTTTT.

The DNA of the CDR3 is TGTGCCAGCAGCGGTGTTGCGGGGGGGTTTTACGAGCAGTACTTC. Amino acids: CASSGVAGGFYEQYF. The chain couples TRBV6-2 or TRBV6-3 to TRBJ2-7; 9 bases match TRBD2. CDR3 length equals 15 residues. V lost 6 bases to trimming and J lost 4 bases; unmatched junction nucleotides: 10. Germline V gene lookup returns CDR1 MNHEY and CDR2 SVGEGT.

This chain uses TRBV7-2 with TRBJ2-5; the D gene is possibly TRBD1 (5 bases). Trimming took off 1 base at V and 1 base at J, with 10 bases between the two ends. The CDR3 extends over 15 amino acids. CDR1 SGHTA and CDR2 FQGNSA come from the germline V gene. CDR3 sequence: CASSLVAGPQETQYF. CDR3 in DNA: TGTGCCAGCAGCTTAGTCGCAGGGCCCCAAGAGACCCAGTACTTC.

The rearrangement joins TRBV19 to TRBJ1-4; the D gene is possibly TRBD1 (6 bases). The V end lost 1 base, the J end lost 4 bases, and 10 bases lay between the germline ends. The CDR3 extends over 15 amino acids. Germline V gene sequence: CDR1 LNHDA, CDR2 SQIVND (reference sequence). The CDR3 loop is CASSIGQAHNEKLFF. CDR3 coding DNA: TGTGCCAGTAGTATAGGACAGGCCCATAATGAAAAACTGTTTTTT.

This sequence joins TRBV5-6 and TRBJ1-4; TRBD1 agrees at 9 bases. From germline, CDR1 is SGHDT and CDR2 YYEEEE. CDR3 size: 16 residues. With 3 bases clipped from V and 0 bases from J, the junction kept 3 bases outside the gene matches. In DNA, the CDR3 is TGTGCCAGCAGCTGGACAGGGGTTACAACTAATGAAAAACTGTTTTTT. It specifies CASSWTGVTTNEKLFF.